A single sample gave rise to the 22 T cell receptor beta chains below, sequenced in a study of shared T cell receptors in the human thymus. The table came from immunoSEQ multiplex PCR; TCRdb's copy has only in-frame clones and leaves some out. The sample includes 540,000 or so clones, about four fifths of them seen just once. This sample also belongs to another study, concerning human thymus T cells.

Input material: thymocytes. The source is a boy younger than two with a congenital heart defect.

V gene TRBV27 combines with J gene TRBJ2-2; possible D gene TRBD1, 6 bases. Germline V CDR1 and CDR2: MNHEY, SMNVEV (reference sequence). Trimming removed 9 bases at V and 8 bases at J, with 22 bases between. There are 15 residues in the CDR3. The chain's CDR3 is CASRQEAKGWGELFF. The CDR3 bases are TGTGCCAGTAGACAGGAGGCTAAAGGGTGGGGGGAGCTGTTTTTT.

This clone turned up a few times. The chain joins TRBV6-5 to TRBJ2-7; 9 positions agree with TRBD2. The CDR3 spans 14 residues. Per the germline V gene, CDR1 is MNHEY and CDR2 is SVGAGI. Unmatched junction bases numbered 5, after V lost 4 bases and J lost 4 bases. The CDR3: CASSWGLAPYEQYF. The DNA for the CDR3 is TGTGCCAGCAGTTGGGGACTAGCTCCATACGAGCAGTACTTC.

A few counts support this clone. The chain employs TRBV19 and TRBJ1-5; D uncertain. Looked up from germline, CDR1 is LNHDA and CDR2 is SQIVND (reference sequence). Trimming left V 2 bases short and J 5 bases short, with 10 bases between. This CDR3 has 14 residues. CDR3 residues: CASSISKADQPQHF. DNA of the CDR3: TGTGCCAGTAGTATAAGTAAAGCTGATCAGCCCCAGCATTTT.

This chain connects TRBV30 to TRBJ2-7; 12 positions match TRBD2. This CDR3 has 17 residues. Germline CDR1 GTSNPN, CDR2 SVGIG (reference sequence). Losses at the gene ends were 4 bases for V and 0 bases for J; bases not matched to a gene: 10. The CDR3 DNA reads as TGTGCCTGGAAAACCCGGACTAGCGGGACGAGCTCCTACGAGCAGTACTTC. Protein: CAWKTRTSGTSSYEQYF.

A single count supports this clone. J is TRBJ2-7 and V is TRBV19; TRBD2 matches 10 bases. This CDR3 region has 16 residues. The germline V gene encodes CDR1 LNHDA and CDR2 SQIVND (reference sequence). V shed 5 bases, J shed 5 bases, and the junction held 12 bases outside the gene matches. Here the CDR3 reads CASSSYGLAVKDEQYF. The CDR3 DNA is TGTGCCAGTAGTTCCTACGGACTAGCGGTAAAGGACGAGCAGTACTTC.

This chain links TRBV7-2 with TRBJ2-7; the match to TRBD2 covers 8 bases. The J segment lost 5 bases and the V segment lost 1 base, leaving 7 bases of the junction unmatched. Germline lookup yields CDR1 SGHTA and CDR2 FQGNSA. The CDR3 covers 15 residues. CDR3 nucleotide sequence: TGTGCCAGCAGCTTAGGTCGGAGCGGGAGCCACGAGCAGTACTTC. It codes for CASSLGRSGSHEQYF.

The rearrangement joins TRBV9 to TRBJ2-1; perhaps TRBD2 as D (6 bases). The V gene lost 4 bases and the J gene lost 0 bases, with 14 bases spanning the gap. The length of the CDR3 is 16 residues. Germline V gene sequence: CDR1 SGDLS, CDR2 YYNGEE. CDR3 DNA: TGTGCCAGCAGCCCCTTCCGGGACTTCTCCTACAATGAGCAGTTCTTC. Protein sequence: CASSPFRDFSYNEQFF.

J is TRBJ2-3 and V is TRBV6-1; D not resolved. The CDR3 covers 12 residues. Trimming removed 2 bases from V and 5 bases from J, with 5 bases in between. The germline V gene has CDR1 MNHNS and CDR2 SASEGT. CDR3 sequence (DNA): TGTGCCAGCAGTGAATCAGAAGATACGCAGTATTTT. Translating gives CASSESEDTQYF.

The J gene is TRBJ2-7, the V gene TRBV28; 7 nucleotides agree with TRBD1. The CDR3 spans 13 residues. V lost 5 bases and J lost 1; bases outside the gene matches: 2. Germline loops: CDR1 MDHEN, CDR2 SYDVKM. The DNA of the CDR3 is TGTGCCAGCAGTACAGGGGAATCCTACGAGCAGTACTTC. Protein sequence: CASSTGESYEQYF.

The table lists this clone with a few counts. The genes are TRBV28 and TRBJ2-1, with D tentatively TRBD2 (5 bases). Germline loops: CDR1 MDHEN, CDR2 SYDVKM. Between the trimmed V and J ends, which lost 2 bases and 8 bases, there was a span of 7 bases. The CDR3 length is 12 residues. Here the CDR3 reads CASSLGRDEQFF. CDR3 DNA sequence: TGTGCCAGCAGTTTAGGGCGGGATGAGCAGTTCTTC.

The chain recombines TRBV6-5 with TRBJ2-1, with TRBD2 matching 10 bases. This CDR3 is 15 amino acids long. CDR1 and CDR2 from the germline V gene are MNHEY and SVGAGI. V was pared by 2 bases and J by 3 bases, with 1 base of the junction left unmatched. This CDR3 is CASSYSGRGYNEQFF. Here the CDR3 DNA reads TGTGCCAGCAGTTACAGCGGGAGGGGCTACAATGAGCAGTTCTTC.

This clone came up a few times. Written as DNA, the CDR3 is TGTGCCAGCAGCTTAGCTGGGACAGGGGGCAATGGCTACACCTTC. It encodes CASSLAGTGGNGYTF. The gene calls are TRBV7-2 and TRBJ1-2; TRBD1 agrees at 12 bases. V gave up 0 bases and J gave up 6 bases; unmatched junction bases: 2. The V gene's germline CDR1 is SGHTA and CDR2 FQGNSA. The CDR3 length is 15 residues.

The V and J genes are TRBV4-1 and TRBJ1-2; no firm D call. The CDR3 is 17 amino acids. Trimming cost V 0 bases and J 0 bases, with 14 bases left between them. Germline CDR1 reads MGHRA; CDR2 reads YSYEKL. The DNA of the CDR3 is TGCGCCAGCAGCCAAGATCCCCCGCGTAGATCTAACTATGGCTACACCTTC. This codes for CASSQDPPRRSNYGYTF.

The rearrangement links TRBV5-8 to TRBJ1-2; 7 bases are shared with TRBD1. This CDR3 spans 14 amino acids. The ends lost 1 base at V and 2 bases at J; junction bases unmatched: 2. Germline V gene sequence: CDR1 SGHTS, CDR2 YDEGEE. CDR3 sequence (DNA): TGTGCCAGCAGCTTGCTAGGGGGCAACTATGGCTACACCTTC. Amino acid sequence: CASSLLGGNYGYTF.

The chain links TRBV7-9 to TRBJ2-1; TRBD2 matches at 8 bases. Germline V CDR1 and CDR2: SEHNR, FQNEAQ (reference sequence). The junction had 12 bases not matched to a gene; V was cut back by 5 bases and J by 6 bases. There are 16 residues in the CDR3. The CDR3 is CASSHRLAKRTNEQFF. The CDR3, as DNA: TGTGCCAGCAGCCACCGACTAGCGAAGAGAACCAATGAGCAGTTCTTC.

CDR3 sequence (DNA): TGTGCCAGCAGTGAATCCGGACAGGGGAAATACGAGCAGTACTTC. Translated, it gives CASSESGQGKYEQYF. The chain recombines TRBV25-1 with TRBJ2-7, with TRBD1 matching 9 bases. Germline trimming cut 1 base from V and 4 bases from J; bases unmatched to any gene: 5. In germline, CDR1 is MGHDK, CDR2 SYGVNS. This CDR3 is built from 15 residues.

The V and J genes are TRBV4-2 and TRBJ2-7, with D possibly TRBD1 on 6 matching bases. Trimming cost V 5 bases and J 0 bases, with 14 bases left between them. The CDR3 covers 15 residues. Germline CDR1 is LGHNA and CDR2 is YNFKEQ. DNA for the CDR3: TGTGCCAGCAGCGCGCACAGGGCCCCCTCCTACGAGCAGTACTTC. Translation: CASSAHRAPSYEQYF.

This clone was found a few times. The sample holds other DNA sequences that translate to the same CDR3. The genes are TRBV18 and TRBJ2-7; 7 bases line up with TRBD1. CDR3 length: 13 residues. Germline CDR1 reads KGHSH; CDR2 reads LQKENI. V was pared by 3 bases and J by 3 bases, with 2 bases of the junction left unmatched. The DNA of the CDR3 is TGTGCCAGCTCACCCCGGGACAGCTACGAGCAGTACTTC. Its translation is CASSPRDSYEQYF. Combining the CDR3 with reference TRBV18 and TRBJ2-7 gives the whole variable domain NAGVMQNPRHLVRRRGQEARLRCSPMKGHSHVYWYRQLPEEGLKFMVYLQKENIIDESGMPKERFSAEFPKEGPSILRIQQVVRGDSAAYFCASSPRDSYEQYFGPGTRLTVT.

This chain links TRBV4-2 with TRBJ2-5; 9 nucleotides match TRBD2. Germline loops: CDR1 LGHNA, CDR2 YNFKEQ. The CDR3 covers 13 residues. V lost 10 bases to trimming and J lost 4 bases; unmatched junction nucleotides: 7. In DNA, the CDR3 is TGTGCCACCGGCGGGCGGGAGGGAGAGACCCAGTACTTC. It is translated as CATGGREGETQYF.

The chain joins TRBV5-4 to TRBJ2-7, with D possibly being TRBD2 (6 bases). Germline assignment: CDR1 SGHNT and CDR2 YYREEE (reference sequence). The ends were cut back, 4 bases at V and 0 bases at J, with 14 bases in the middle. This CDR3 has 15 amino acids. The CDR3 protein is CASSPTPSASYEQYF. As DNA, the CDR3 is TGTGCCAGCAGCCCCACTCCTAGCGCCTCCTACGAGCAGTACTTC.

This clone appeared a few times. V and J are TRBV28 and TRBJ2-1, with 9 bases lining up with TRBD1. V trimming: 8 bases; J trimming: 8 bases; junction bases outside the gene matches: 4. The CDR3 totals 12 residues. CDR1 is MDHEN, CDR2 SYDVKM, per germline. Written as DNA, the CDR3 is TGTGCCAGCCAACAGGGGGCCGATGAGCAGTTCTTC. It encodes CASQQGADEQFF.

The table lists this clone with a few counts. The CDR3 sequence: CASSLSGLSYEQYF. The CDR3 DNA is TGTGCCAGCAGCTTATCGGGACTGAGCTACGAGCAGTACTTC. The V gene is TRBV11-2, the J gene TRBJ2-7; maybe TRBD2 (6 bases). CDR1 and CDR2 from the germline V gene are SGHAT and FQNNGV. The CDR3 contains 14 residues. The V end lost 2 bases, the J end lost 3 bases, and 11 bases lay between the germline ends. The full variable domain, its missing parts supplied by reference TRBV11-2 and TRBJ2-7, is EAGVAQSPRYKIIEKRQSVAFWCNPISGHATLYWYQQILGQGPKLLIQFQNNGVVDDSQLPKDRFSAERLKGVDSTLKIQPAKLEDSAVYLCASSLSGLSYEQYFGPGTRLTVT.